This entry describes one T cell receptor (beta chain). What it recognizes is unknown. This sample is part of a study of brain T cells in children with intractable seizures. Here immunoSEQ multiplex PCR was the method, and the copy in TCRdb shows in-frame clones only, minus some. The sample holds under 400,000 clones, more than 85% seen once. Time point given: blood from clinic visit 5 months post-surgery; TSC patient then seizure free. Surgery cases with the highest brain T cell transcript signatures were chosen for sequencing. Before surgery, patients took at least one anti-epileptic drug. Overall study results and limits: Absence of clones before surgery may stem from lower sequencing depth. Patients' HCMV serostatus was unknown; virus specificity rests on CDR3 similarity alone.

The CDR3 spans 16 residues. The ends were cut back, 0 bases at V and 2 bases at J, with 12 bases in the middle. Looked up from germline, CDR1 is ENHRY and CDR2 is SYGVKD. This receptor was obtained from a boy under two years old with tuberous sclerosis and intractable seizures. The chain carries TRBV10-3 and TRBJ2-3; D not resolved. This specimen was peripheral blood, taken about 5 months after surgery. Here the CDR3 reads CAISESWTESTDTQYF. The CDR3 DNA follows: TGTGCCATCAGTGAGTCCTGGACGGAATCCACAGATACGCAGTATTTT.